These 23 T cell receptor beta chains originate from one sample sequenced in a study of response to subunit inactivated influenza vaccine. MiXCR, run by TCRdb on the RT-PCR reads, gives a single entry per CDR3 protein. The sample consists of about 650,000 distinct CDR3 sequences, 14% of them appearing once. This sample comprised PBMCs from blood, obtained 14 to 15 days before vaccination. The receptors were sampled from a man aged 50-60 years who received an inactivated influenza vaccine.

The chain links TRBV18 to TRBJ2-1, with TRBD1 identical over 8 bases. From germline, CDR1 is KGHSH and CDR2 LQKENI. The CDR3 totals 13 residues. Trimming took 3 bases from V and 8 from J; bases not matched to a gene: 3. CDR3 protein: CASSPTGVDEQFF. In nucleotides, the CDR3 is TGTGCCAGCTCACCGACAGGGGTCGATGAGCAGTTCTTC.

The V gene is TRBV18, the J gene TRBJ2-7; 10 bases line up with TRBD2. Trimming took 3 bases from V and 3 from J; bases not matched to a gene: 5. The CDR3 contains 15 residues. Germline V lookup: CDR1 KGHSH, CDR2 LQKENI. CDR3 DNA: TGTGCCAGCTCACCTCTAGCGGGGGCAAACTACGAGCAGTACTTC. It yields the protein CASSPLAGANYEQYF.

The chain couples TRBV6-2 or TRBV6-3 to TRBJ2-5; D gene ambiguous. The germline CDR1 and CDR2 sequences are MNHEY and SVGEGT. The CDR3 is 11 amino acids. Deletions cut 6 bases from V and 5 bases from J, with 7 bases between. CDR3 amino acids: CASSHAETQYF. CDR3 nucleotide sequence: TGTGCCAGCAGCCACGCCGAGACCCAGTACTTC.

Ten or more counts support this clonotype. This CDR3 reads CASSQWTGVNYEQYF. In DNA form, the CDR3 reads TGCGCCAGCAGCCAATGGACAGGAGTTAACTACGAGCAGTACTTC. This sequence joins TRBV4-1 and TRBJ2-7, with 7 bases identical to TRBD1. The CDR3 is 15 residues long. Germline CDR1 and CDR2: MGHRA and YSYEKL. V lost 2 bases and J lost 3; bases outside the gene matches: 7.

The rearrangement uses TRBV5-1 and TRBJ2-7, with D uncertain. Trimming left V 3 bases short and J 3 bases short, with 10 bases between. This CDR3 is built from 13 residues. CDR1 SGHRS and CDR2 YFSETQ come from the germline V gene. CDR3 region: CASSSPDIYEQYF. The CDR3 nucleotides read TGCGCCAGCAGCTCCCCTGACATCTACGAGCAGTACTTC.

This clonotype was counted a few times. J is TRBJ2-1 and V is TRBV7-3, with 7 nucleotides matching TRBD2. The length of the CDR3 is 16 residues. The germline V gene has CDR1 SGHTA and CDR2 FQGTGA. V trimming: 3 bases; J trimming: 0 bases; junction bases outside the gene matches: 5. CDR3: CASSFEAGRSYNEQFF. As DNA, the CDR3 is TGTGCCAGCAGCTTCGAAGCGGGACGCTCCTACAATGAGCAGTTCTTC.

This clonotype showed up just a few times. The chain joins TRBV28 to TRBJ2-1, with a tentative D call TRBD1 (6 bases). This CDR3 is 17 amino acids long. CDR1 MDHEN and CDR2 SYDVKM come from the germline V gene. The V gene lost 5 bases and the J gene lost 4 bases, with 21 bases spanning the gap. The CDR3 DNA reads as TGTGCCAGCAGTCCCTACCCCCGGGACACCCTTTACAATGAGCAGTTCTTC. Protein: CASSPYPRDTLYNEQFF.

This clonotype appeared many times. V and J are TRBV12-3 or TRBV12-4 and TRBJ1-1; possible D gene TRBD1, 6 bases. The CDR3 loop spans 13 amino acids. Trimming left V 6 bases short and J 5 bases short, with 13 bases between. The CDR3 region is CASRLQGWTEAFF. In DNA, the CDR3 is TGTGCCAGCAGACTCCAGGGGTGGACTGAAGCTTTCTTT.

This clonotype was detected a few times. The chain is built from TRBV10-3 and TRBJ2-7; 7 bases match TRBD1. J lost 3 bases, V lost 4 bases, and 15 bases had no gene match. Germline lookup yields CDR1 ENHRY and CDR2 SYGVKD. The CDR3 is 17 residues long. The CDR3 DNA follows: TGTGCCATCAGTGTTCGATCCAACTGGGACAGCCGCTACGAGCAGTACTTC. Amino acid sequence: CAISVRSNWDSRYEQYF.

This chain joins TRBV7-8 and TRBJ2-7; 7 bases match TRBD1. J was trimmed by 7 bases and V by 2 bases; bases with no gene match: 14. Germline CDR1 is SGHVS and CDR2 is FQNEAQ. The CDR3 sequence is 16 residues long. CDR3 in DNA: TGTGCCAGCAGCTTATTCCCGGGACAGTTCTTTGGGGAGCAGTACTTC. Translated: CASSLFPGQFFGEQYF.

V is TRBV4-3 and J is TRBJ2-1; 11 positions agree with TRBD2. The J segment lost 8 bases and the V segment lost 4 bases, leaving 7 bases of the junction unmatched. Germline CDR1 and CDR2: LGHNA and YSLEER. There are 15 residues in the CDR3. CDR3 nucleotide sequence: TGCGCCAGCAGCCGTCGACTAGCGGGATGGGATGAGCAGTTCTTC. This translates into CASSRRLAGWDEQFF.

The rearrangement links TRBV9 to TRBJ2-1; the D gene could be TRBD1 or TRBD2 (5 bases each). V lost 5 bases, J lost 0 bases, and 18 bases lay in between. The CDR3 is 17 amino acids. Per germline, CDR1 SGDLS and CDR2 YYNGEE. CDR3 region: CASRANPEGSSYNEQFF. The CDR3 DNA reads TGTGCCAGCAGGGCAAACCCTGAGGGGAGCTCCTACAATGAGCAGTTCTTC. Full variable domain (rest looked up from reference TRBV9 and TRBJ2-1): DSGVTQTPKHLITATGQRVTLRCSPRSGDLSVYWYQQSLDQGLQFLIQYYNGEERAKGNILERFSAQQFPDLHSELNLSSLELGDSALYFCASRANPEGSSYNEQFFGPGTRLTVL.

The chain uses TRBV15 and TRBJ1-3; 7 bases are a match to TRBD1. J gave up 0 bases and V 6 bases, and 5 bases lay outside the gene matches. The CDR3 loop spans 15 amino acids. Germline V gene data show CDR1 as LNHNV and CDR2 as YYDKDF (reference sequence). This CDR3 is CATSGTADSGNTIYF. CDR3 bases: TGTGCCACCAGTGGGACAGCAGACTCTGGAAACACCATATATTTT.

The V call is TRBV28, the J call TRBJ1-5, with 11 bases fitting TRBD1. This CDR3 comprises 15 residues. The germline V gene has CDR1 MDHEN and CDR2 SYDVKM. V dropped 6 bases and J dropped 3; count of bases not matched to a gene: 4. This chain's CDR3 is CASRSGQGANQPQHF. The CDR3 bases are TGTGCCAGCAGAAGTGGACAGGGGGCCAATCAGCCCCAGCATTTT.

The chain couples TRBV12-3 or TRBV12-4 to TRBJ1-2, with D perhaps matching TRBD1 (6 bases). This CDR3 region has 13 residues. The ends were cut back, 1 base at V and 4 bases at J, with 7 bases in the middle. The CDR3: CASSLGDIYGYTF. The CDR3 DNA sequence: TGTGCCAGCAGTTTAGGGGACATCTATGGCTACACCTTC.

This clonotype was detected a few times. This rearrangement joins TRBV20-1 to TRBJ1-6; D uncertain. This CDR3 comprises 13 residues. The V gene lost 2 bases and the J gene lost 10 bases, with 12 bases spanning the gap. The germline CDR1 and CDR2 sequences are DFQATT and SNEGSKA (reference sequence). As DNA, the CDR3 is TGCAGTGCTAGAAACCCTTTGGGGTCACCCCTCCACTTT. Translation: CSARNPLGSPLHF.

A few counts support this clonotype. This chain joins TRBV28 and TRBJ2-2, with TRBD2 matching 9 bases. V gave up 5 bases and J gave up 5 bases; unmatched junction bases: 6. This CDR3 is built from 15 residues. The germline V gene has CDR1 MDHEN and CDR2 SYDVKM. CDR3 sequence reads: CASSMREGHTGELFF. CDR3 bases: TGTGCCAGCAGTATGCGGGAGGGCCATACCGGGGAGCTGTTTTTT.

CDR3 in amino acids: CASSSSLAGGPGEQYF. CDR3 nucleotides: TGTGCCAGCAGCTCCTCACTAGCGGGAGGGCCGGGGGAGCAGTACTTC. V and J are TRBV7-9 and TRBJ2-7; TRBD2 matches 13 bases. CDR1 and CDR2 (germline): SEHNR, FQNEAQ (reference sequence). Trimming removed 4 bases from V and 7 bases from J; junction bases left unmatched: 10. CDR3 length equals 16 residues.

The chain couples TRBV9 to TRBJ1-6; the match to TRBD1 covers 9 bases. The length of the CDR3 is 15 residues. Germline V gene data show CDR1 as SGDLS and CDR2 as YYNGEE. The V segment lost 1 base and the J segment 10 bases; nucleotides outside the gene matches: 6. Here the CDR3 reads CASSVKTGGGSPLHF. CDR3 coding DNA: TGTGCCAGCAGCGTAAAAACAGGGGGCGGGTCACCCCTCCACTTT.

The J gene is TRBJ2-2, the V gene TRBV20-1; no reliable D call. Germline V gene sequence: CDR1 DFQATT, CDR2 SNEGSKA (reference sequence). Trimming took off 5 bases at V and 8 bases at J, with 15 bases between the two ends. The CDR3 runs 13 residues. CDR3 nucleotides: TGCAGTGCTCGGCCCCTGGGTCTAGGGGAGCTGTTTTTT. It is translated as CSARPLGLGELFF.

This clonotype was seen only a few times. The CDR3 bases are TGTGCCAGCATGAGCCTTGCTTATCAGCCCCAGCATTTT. This gives the protein CASMSLAYQPQHF. V usage is TRBV2 and J usage is TRBJ1-5; D unresolved. CDR1 SNHLY and CDR2 FYNNEI come from the germline V gene. V was clipped by 7 bases and J by 5 bases, with 12 bases between them. The CDR3 is made up of 13 amino acids.

The chain couples TRBV3-1 to TRBJ2-4; 7 bases agree with TRBD1. This CDR3 has 19 amino acids. V lost 6 bases and J lost 0; bases outside the gene matches: 17. CDR1 LGHDT and CDR2 YNNKEL come from the germline V gene (reference sequence). DNA for the CDR3: TGTGCCAGCAGTCGAGACCGGGACAGATTTCTTTTAGCCAAAAACATTCAGTACTTC. Translating gives CASSRDRDRFLLAKNIQYF. Supplemented by reference TRBV3-1 and TRBJ2-4, the full variable domain reads DTAVSQTPKYLVTQMGNDKSIKCEQNLGHDTMYWYKQDSKKFLKIMFSYNNKELIINETVPNRFSPKSPDKAHLNLHINSLELGDSAVYFCASSRDRDRFLLAKNIQYFGAGTRLSVL.

There are a few counts of this clonotype. The chain has TRBV28 and TRBJ2-1; tentative D call: TRBD1 (6 bases). Per the germline V gene, CDR1 is MDHEN and CDR2 is SYDVKM. The CDR3 has 13 residues. V was shortened by 8 bases and J by 8 bases, with 16 bases between the two germline ends. The CDR3 protein is CASSLVQGYEQFF. For the CDR3, the DNA is TGTGCCAGCTCGCTCGTACAGGGCTATGAGCAGTTCTTC.